The T cell receptor (beta chain) under discussion was sequenced for a study of memory CD4+ T cells and cytomegalovirus serostatus (dated by TCRdb to between 2017 and 2020). Describing the broader study: The cohort comprised around 35 healthy Belgian adults, 9 CMV seropositive and roughly 25 CMV seronegative. CD4+ memory TCRbeta repertoires of a Belgian cohort with known cytomegalovirus serostatus were sequenced in order to replicate a published TCR-based CMV serostatus classifier.

The junction carries 13 bases between V and J, which are trimmed by 6 bases and 3 bases respectively. The CDR3 sequence holds 13 residues, the cysteine and phenylalanine included. The retained sequence is limited to the CDR3, 39 bases, with the frame set at the first base. The germline V gene (reference sequence) supplies CDR1 SGHKS and CDR2 YYEKEE. A FACSAria II was used to sort memory CD4+ T cells, defined as single viable CD3+CD4+CD8-CD45RO+ cells. CMV serostatus was assessed using a Roche Elecsys assay, by which serum IgG against CMV pp150, pp28, p38 and p52 was detected. Once the samples were thawed, total CD4+ T cells were enriched through positive selection using CD4 magnetic microbeads. The samples came from a separate study whose specific focus was interrogating the CD4+ T cell memory repertoire. Peripheral blood mononuclear cells were isolated and cryopreserved according to standard operating procedures, and serum was stored at -80 degrees C. The staining relied on CD3-PerCP (BW264/56), CD4-APC (RPA-T4), CD45RO-PE (UCHT1) and CD8-Pacific Orange (3B5) antibodies, and Sytox blue was used to exclude non-viable cells.

What the study reported, not specific to this receptor: On the Belgian cohort, the classifier built on the original framework reached a median bootstrapped AUC of about 0.96, with a 95% CI of 0.76-1.00. Unlike the original study, which covered naive and memory CD4+ and CD8+ populations, the Belgian study sequenced only CD4+CD45RO+ memory cells. CMV serostatus prediction reached a median bootstrapped AUC of roughly 0.95 with the original framework and roughly 0.9 with a US-trained random forest. The results were interpreted as suggesting that the CMV-associated TCR signature is largely present in the CD4+ memory repertoire. Of 170 or so previously reported CMV-associated TCRbeta sequences, some 73 appeared in the CD4+ memory repertoires, each in one to five individuals.

The Quick-DNA Microprep Kit was used to extract genomic DNA from the sorted cells. TCRbeta DNA was amplified with the immunoSEQ hsTCRbeta kit following the manufacturer's protocol. TCRbeta libraries were sequenced on an Illumina MiSeq instrument. The source study handled its data this way. After out-of-frame sequences were removed, under 2.5 million distinct TCRbeta sequences remained, averaging around 67,000 per individual. Each individual was scored according to the count of roughly 170 previously reported CMV-associated TCRbeta sequences and the total productive distinct TCRbeta count. A beta-binomial model was reimplemented in Python, and scikit-learn random forests with default parameters were trained on data from the US cohort. Classifier performance on the Belgian cohort was summarized as median AUC with percentile confidence intervals calculated over 10,000 bootstrap iterations. As stored in TCRdb, this immuneACCESS dataset retains in-frame rearrangements with V and J assigned. A fraction of the clones does not appear; measured against another copy, unresolved V genes explain less than half of the discrepancy, and the remainder lacks a known reason. V, J and clone size derive from that table, while D and trimming were established from the DNA sequence. For this sample the table gives about 64,000 clones, of which roughly three quarters were detected only once. The ten largest make up about 1% of the sample.

As regards this clone: Its antigen remains undetermined. Base qualities are not recorded, but no much larger clone differs from it by a single base.

Recombination linked TRBV5-5 to TRBJ2-7, with no reliable assignment of the D segment. This TCR derives from an adult in good health and CMV-seronegative. Sequenced sample: memory CD4+ T cells from blood. The DNA sequence follows: TGTGCCAGCACCACTGTCGCCGGCTACGAGCAGTACTTC. Translation gives CASTTVAGYEQYF.